These 13 T cell receptor beta chains share one sample of origin, sequenced in a study of human T cells and chemical hapten exposure. Time point given: pre-sensitization, week 0. Treatment denoted: therapeutic diphenylcyclopropenone sensitization with weekly scalp DPC. Via MiXCR, TCRdb re-called the RACE reads, giving one row per CDR3 protein. Of 35,000 to 50,000 distinct CDR3 sequences listed, roughly a tenth were seen once; the top ten hold approximately 6.2%. Sample: whole blood, taken in connection with sensitization to the hapten diphenylcyclopropenone (DPC). These receptors all stem from a man aged 30 to 39 with alopecia areata. Some clones in this sample may be carry-over from other donors' samples.

The J gene is TRBJ2-3, the V gene TRBV19, with D perhaps matching TRBD2 (5 bases). There are 15 residues in the CDR3. Germline CDR1 LNHDA, CDR2 SQIVND (reference sequence). V lost 3 bases and J 3 bases, leaving 13 bases between the germline ends. CDR3 residues: CASSISASRTDTQYF. The CDR3, as DNA: TGTGCCAGTAGTATTTCAGCTAGCCGTACAGATACGCAGTATTTT.

This clonotype was observed many times. The V call is TRBV6-2 or TRBV6-3, the J call TRBJ2-5, with 11 bases aligning to TRBD2. This CDR3 contains 14 residues. The J segment lost 3 bases and the V segment lost 6 bases, leaving 3 bases of the junction unmatched. The germline V gene encodes CDR1 MNHEY and CDR2 SVGEGT. CDR3 DNA: TGTGCCAGCAGGAAACTAGCGGGGGAAGAGACCCAGTACTTC. Protein sequence: CASRKLAGEETQYF.

This clonotype appeared many times. The chain uses TRBV11-3 and TRBJ1-1; 10 bases fit TRBD1. V lost 4 bases and J lost 0; bases outside the gene matches: 11. Germline loops: CDR1 SGHNT, CDR2 YENEEA. The CDR3 consists of 18 residues. The CDR3 loop is CASSSRDRGFPMNTEAFF. DNA of the CDR3: TGTGCCAGCAGCTCCCGGGACAGGGGATTCCCAATGAACACTGAAGCTTTCTTT.

This clonotype was seen at least ten times. The chain uses TRBV7-9 and TRBJ2-7; no reliable D call. The CDR3 has 14 amino acids. Germline CDR1 SEHNR, CDR2 FQNEAQ (reference sequence). Trimming pared 5 bases from V and 1 base from J, leaving 12 bases between. This CDR3 reads CASSRYDGSYEQYV. The DNA of the CDR3 is TGTGCCAGCAGCCGATATGACGGTTCCTACGAGCAGTACGTC.

This clonotype was picked up many times. CDR3 in amino acids: CASRPSGGNTGELFF. DNA of the CDR3: TGTGCCAGCCGACCTAGCGGGGGAAACACCGGGGAGCTGTTTTTT. The genes are TRBV27 and TRBJ2-2, with TRBD2 identical over 10 bases. V gave up 8 bases and J gave up 2 bases; unmatched junction bases: 5. Germline V gives CDR1 MNHEY, CDR2 SMNVEV (reference sequence). The CDR3 covers 15 residues.

This clonotype was picked up many times. This sequence joins TRBV20-1 and TRBJ1-5; 7 bases are a match to TRBD1. The germline CDR1 and CDR2 sequences are DFQATT and SNEGSKA (reference sequence). Trimming removed 6 bases from V and 3 bases from J; junction bases left unmatched: 5. The CDR3 spans 13 residues. The CDR3 DNA follows: TGCAGTGCCCCTGACAGGGTCAATCAGCCCCAGCATTTT. Protein product: CSAPDRVNQPQHF.

V gene TRBV20-1 combines with J gene TRBJ1-1; the D is unclear. The germline V gene has CDR1 DFQATT and CDR2 SNEGSKA (reference sequence). Trimming pared 5 bases from V and 1 base from J, leaving 8 bases between. This CDR3 comprises 12 residues. This chain's CDR3 is CSALAANTEAFF. CDR3 nucleotides: TGCAGTGCTTTGGCTGCGAACACTGAAGCTTTCTTT.

The chain links TRBV24-1 to TRBJ2-3; possible D gene TRBD2, 6 bases. CDR3 length equals 13 residues. V lost 3 bases and J lost 5, with 8 bases in between. Germline V CDR1 and CDR2: KGHDR, SFDVKD. The CDR3, as DNA: TGTGCCACCAGTGATACGGGACTAGATACGCAGTATTTT. As protein: CATSDTGLDTQYF.

The CDR3 DNA reads TGCAGTGCTAGAGTAAAGGCTAGCGGGGGGCGGAGCTCCTACAATGAGCAGTTCTTC. Translated: CSARVKASGGRSSYNEQFF. The chain carries TRBV20-1 and TRBJ2-1, with 11 bases aligning to TRBD2. The CDR3 extends over 19 amino acids. Unmatched junction bases numbered 11, after V lost 1 base and J lost 0 bases. Germline assignment: CDR1 DFQATT and CDR2 SNEGSKA (reference sequence).

V is TRBV11-2 and J is TRBJ2-1, with 10 bases lining up with TRBD2. The CDR3 consists of 18 residues. Germline V CDR1 and CDR2: SGHAT, FQNNGV. The trim removed 5 bases at V and 4 bases at J, leaving 14 bases unmatched. The chain's CDR3 is CASSHRPRLAGIYNEQFF. CDR3 DNA: TGTGCCAGCAGCCATAGGCCCAGACTAGCGGGTATATACAATGAGCAGTTCTTC.

This clonotype was detected ten times or more. The CDR3 region has the DNA TGCAGTGCCAGCCAGCTAGCGGGGGGGCCATCAGATACGCAGTATTTT. As protein: CSASQLAGGPSDTQYF. The V call is TRBV20-1, the J call TRBJ2-3; 12 positions agree with TRBD2. The CDR3 length is 16 residues. Germline CDR1 and CDR2: DFQATT and SNEGSKA (reference sequence). The V segment lost 6 bases and the J segment 4 bases; nucleotides outside the gene matches: 11.

This clonotype was picked up a small number of times. The chain uses TRBV7-8 and TRBJ2-1; no clear D gene. The V and J ends lost 5 bases and 3 bases respectively, with 8 bases between them. Per germline, CDR1 SGHVS and CDR2 FQNEAQ. This CDR3 is 13 amino acids long. As DNA, the CDR3 is TGTGCCAGCAGCCCCCGCGTCTACAATGAGCAGTTCTTC. This translates into CASSPRVYNEQFF. Full variable domain (remainder filled in from reference TRBV7-8 and TRBJ2-1): GAGVSQSPRYKVAKRGQDVALRCDPISGHVSLFWYQQALGQGPEFLTYFQNEAQLDKSGLPSDRFFAERPEGSVSTLKIQRTQQEDSAVYLCASSPRVYNEQFFGPGTRLTVL.

The chain recombines TRBV12-3 or TRBV12-4 with TRBJ2-1; 9 nucleotides line up with TRBD1. The ends lost 2 bases at V and 6 bases at J; junction bases unmatched: 5. The CDR3 contains 15 residues. CDR3 coding DNA: TGTGCCAGCAGTTTAAGGGACAGGGTGGTCAATGAGCAGTTCTTC. It specifies CASSLRDRVVNEQFF.